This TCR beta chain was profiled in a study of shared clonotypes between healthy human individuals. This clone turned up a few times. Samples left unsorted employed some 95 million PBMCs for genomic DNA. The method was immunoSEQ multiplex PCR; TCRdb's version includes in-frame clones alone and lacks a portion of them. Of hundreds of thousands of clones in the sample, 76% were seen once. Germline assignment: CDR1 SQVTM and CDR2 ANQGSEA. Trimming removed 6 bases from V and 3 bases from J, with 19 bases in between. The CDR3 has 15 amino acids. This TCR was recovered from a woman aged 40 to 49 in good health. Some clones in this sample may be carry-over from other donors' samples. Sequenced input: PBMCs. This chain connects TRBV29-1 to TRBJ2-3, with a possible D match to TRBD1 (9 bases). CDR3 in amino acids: CSVGGDRVGTDTQYF. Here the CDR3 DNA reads TGCAGCGTCGGGGGGGACAGGGTAGGGACAGATACGCAGTATTTT.